This T cell receptor (beta chain) came from a study of T cell changes during pregnancy in multiple sclerosis. Clones were sequenced by immunoSEQ multiplex PCR, and TCRdb holds only the in-frame ones, with some missing. The repertoire holds about 51,000 clones, approximately 92% seen once, with just over 0.65% in the top ten. J gave up 0 bases and V 0 bases, and 4 bases lay outside the gene matches. Germline V gene data show CDR1 as SGHRS and CDR2 as YFSETQ. This CDR3 contains 17 residues. The sequence came from a female donor with multiple sclerosis, enrolled in a pregnancy study. Sequenced material: CD4+ T cells from peripheral blood mononuclear cells, taken in the third trimester of pregnancy. The rearrangement uses TRBV5-1 and TRBJ1-3; TRBD1 matches at 9 bases. The CDR3 region has the DNA TGCGCCAGCAGCTTGGGGGACAGGGTCGGCTCTGGAAACACCATATATTTT. Translating gives CASSLGDRVGSGNTIYF.